The 13 T cell receptor beta chains presented below share a single source sample, sequenced in a study of memory CD4+ T cells and cytomegalovirus serostatus. The sort gate was single viable CD3+CD4+CD8-CD45RO+ cells for memory CD4+ T cells. Some clones are missing from TCRdb's copy, which holds only in-frame ones; the method was immunoSEQ multiplex PCR. The table has 35,000 to 55,000 clones, 76% seen once. Input material: memory CD4+ T cells from blood. Receptors originate from an adult in good health and CMV-seronegative.

This clone was observed once. The rearrangement links TRBV12-2 to TRBJ1-5. TRBV12-2 is a pseudogene locus. This CDR3 is built from 10 residues. The CDR3 spells CAIGCQPQHF. CDR3 nucleotides: TGTGCAATCGGGTGCCAGCCCCAGCATTTT.

V gene TRBV6-5 combines with J gene TRBJ2-7; 10 positions match TRBD2. Trimming cost V 7 bases and J 7 bases; bases outside gene matches: 7. CDR1 is MNHEY, CDR2 SVGAGI, per germline. This CDR3 is 13 amino acids long. CDR3 amino acids: CASTTSGELEQYF. The CDR3, as DNA: TGTGCCAGCACTACTAGCGGGGAATTGGAGCAGTACTTC.

V is TRBV7-8 and J is TRBJ1-4; D is unclear. The CDR3 spans 14 residues. The germline V gene encodes CDR1 SGHVS and CDR2 FQNEAQ. The V end was cut by 7 bases, the J end by 0 bases, with 9 bases between. CDR3 amino acids: CASKIGTTNEKLFF. CDR3 coding DNA: TGTGCCAGCAAGATAGGGACAACTAATGAAAAACTGTTTTTT.

The V gene is TRBV27, the J gene TRBJ1-1; tentatively, D is TRBD1 (6 bases). Trimming stripped 4 bases from V and 1 base from J, with 13 bases between. The CDR3 is made up of 15 amino acids. CDR1 MNHEY and CDR2 SMNVEV come from the germline V gene (reference sequence). The CDR3 DNA follows: TGTGCCAGCAGTTCCTACAGGGCCAAGAACACTGAAGCTTTCTTT. It specifies CASSSYRAKNTEAFF.

The V gene is TRBV19, the J gene TRBJ1-4; D is unclear. Germline V CDR1 and CDR2: LNHDA, SQIVND (reference sequence). V was shortened by 4 bases and J by 3 bases, with 12 bases between the two germline ends. CDR3 length: 15 amino acids. CDR3 sequence reads: CASSSLPGPNEKLFF. CDR3 DNA sequence: TGTGCCAGTAGTAGTCTTCCAGGACCTAATGAAAAACTGTTTTTT.

The chain combines TRBV2 with TRBJ2-5, with 7 positions matching TRBD2. Germline lookup yields CDR1 SNHLY and CDR2 FYNNEI. The CDR3 is 15 amino acids. J gave up 5 bases and V 4 bases, and 10 bases lay outside the gene matches. DNA for the CDR3: TGTGCCAGCAGTGGGGACTATAGGGTAGGGGAGACCCAGTACTTC. Residues: CASSGDYRVGETQYF.

This clone was counted between two and nine times. V is TRBV15 and J is TRBJ1-4; tentatively, D is TRBD1 (6 bases). There are 19 residues in the CDR3. In germline, CDR1 is LNHNV, CDR2 YYDKDF (reference sequence). Trimming shortened V by 0 bases and J by 5 bases, and 22 bases separated the two germline ends. CDR3 nucleotides: TGTGCCACCAGCAGAGATCTTGCGGAGGGAACAGGGTGGAATGAAAAACTGTTTTTT. This encodes CATSRDLAEGTGWNEKLFF. Using reference TRBV15 and TRBJ1-4 for the parts outside the CDR3, the full variable domain is DAMVIQNPRYQVTQFGKPVTLSCSQTLNHNVMYWYQQKSSQAPKLLFHYYDKDFNNEADTPDNFQSRRPNTSFCFLDIRSPGLGDTAMYLCATSRDLAEGTGWNEKLFFGSGTQLSVL.

This rearrangement joins TRBV7-2 to TRBJ1-5; D is ambiguous. Trimming took 3 bases from V and 0 from J, leaving 3 bases between them. Looked up from germline, CDR1 is SGHTA and CDR2 is FQGNSA. This CDR3 is 13 amino acids long. As DNA, the CDR3 is TGTGCCAGCAGCTTCGATAGCAATCAGCCCCAGCATTTT. It encodes CASSFDSNQPQHF.

The J gene is TRBJ2-3, the V gene TRBV6-5, with TRBD1 matching 11 bases. CDR1 is MNHEY and CDR2 is SVGAGI in the germline V gene. The V gene end was trimmed by 6 bases and the J gene end by 7 bases; junction bases not matched to a gene: 9. The CDR3 consists of 15 residues. In DNA, the CDR3 is TGTGCCAGCAGAACCGGGACAGGGGGTAGGAATACGCAGTATTTT. Its protein is CASRTGTGGRNTQYF.

This clone was found a few times. The J gene is TRBJ2-1, the V gene TRBV5-1; 9 bases line up with TRBD1. The CDR3 is 16 amino acids. V lost 4 bases, J lost 6 bases, and 11 bases stayed unmatched. Germline CDR1 SGHRS, CDR2 YFSETQ. CDR3 sequence: CASSLQGQGLLNEQFF. The CDR3 coding sequence is TGCGCCAGCAGCCTCCAGGGACAGGGTTTGCTCAATGAGCAGTTCTTC.

The V and J genes are TRBV7-6 and TRBJ2-5; tentatively, D is TRBD2 (5 bases). This CDR3 contains 14 residues. V gave up 5 bases and J gave up 7 bases, with 17 bases separating them. Germline lookup yields CDR1 SGHVS and CDR2 FNYEAQ. The CDR3 nucleotides read TGTGCCAGCAGCCAAGGGAGCAGTAGTGCGACCCAGTACTTC. Residues: CASSQGSSSATQYF.

This clone was counted between two and nine times. CDR3 coding DNA: TGTGCTAGTGGTTTGGGATTGACTGAAATGAACACTGAAGCTTTCTTT. This encodes CASGLGLTEMNTEAFF. The V gene is TRBV12-5, the J gene TRBJ1-1; no definite D call. The CDR3 spans 16 residues. Trimming shortened V by 1 base and J by 0 bases, and 12 bases separated the two germline ends. Germline lookup yields CDR1 LGHNT and CDR2 FRNRAP.

A few counts support this clone. The chain links TRBV28 to TRBJ1-1, with 11 bases aligning to TRBD1. Trimming at V came to 5 bases and at J to 12 bases, leaving 5 bases not matched to a gene. The CDR3 length is 12 residues. Looked up from germline, CDR1 is MDHEN and CDR2 is SYDVKM. In nucleotides, the CDR3 is TGTGCCAGCAGTCCCCCGGACAGGGGGCCTTTCTTT. It yields the protein CASSPPDRGPFF. The full variable domain, completed using reference TRBV28 and TRBJ1-1, is DVKVTQSSRYLVKRTGEKVFLECVQDMDHENMFWYRQDPGLGLRLIYFSYDVKMKEKGDIPEGYSVSREKKERFSLILESASTNQTSMYLCASSPPDRGPFFGQGTRLTVV.